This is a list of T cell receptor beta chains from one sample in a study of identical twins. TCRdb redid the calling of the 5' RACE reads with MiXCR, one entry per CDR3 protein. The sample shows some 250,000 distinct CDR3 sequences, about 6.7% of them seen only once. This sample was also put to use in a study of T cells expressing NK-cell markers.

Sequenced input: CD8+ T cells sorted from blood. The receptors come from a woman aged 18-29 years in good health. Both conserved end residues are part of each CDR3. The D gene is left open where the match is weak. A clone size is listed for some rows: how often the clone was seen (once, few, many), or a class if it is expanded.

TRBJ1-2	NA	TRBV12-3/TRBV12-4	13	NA	TGTGCCAGCAGTTTAGGGAGCCACTATGGCTACACCTTC	CASSLGSHYGYTF
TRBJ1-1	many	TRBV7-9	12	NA	TGTGCCATCTCACAGATGAACACTGAAGCTTTCTTT	CAISQMNTEAFF
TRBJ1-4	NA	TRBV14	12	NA	TGTGCCAGCAGCACGGCGAACGAAAAACTGTTTTTT	CASSTANEKLFF
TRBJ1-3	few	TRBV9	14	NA	TGTGCCAGCAGCGAAGGAGACTCTGGAAACACCATATATTTT	CASSEGDSGNTIYF
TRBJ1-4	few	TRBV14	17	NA	TGTGCCAGCAGCCTTGAGCCCACCCCAGCAACTAATGAAAAACTGTTTTTT	CASSLEPTPATNEKLFF
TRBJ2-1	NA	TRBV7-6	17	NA	TGTGCCAGCAGCTTAGCCATTCAGGGGGGGTGGCTCAATGAGCAGTTCTTC	CASSLAIQGGWLNEQFF
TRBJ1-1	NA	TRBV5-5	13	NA	TGTGCCAGCAGCTGGACTAGCATGGCTGAAGCTTTCTTT	CASSWTSMAEAFF
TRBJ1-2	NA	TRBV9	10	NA	TGTGCCAGCCGGAGGGATGGCTACACCTTC	CASRRDGYTF
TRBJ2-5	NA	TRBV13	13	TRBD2	TGTGCCAGCACCCTCGGGGGGGAAAAGACCCAGTACTTC	CASTLGGEKTQYF
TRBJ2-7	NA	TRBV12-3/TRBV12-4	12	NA	TGTGCCAGCAGTTTAGTTGTGGCCGACCAGTACTTC	CASSLVVADQYF
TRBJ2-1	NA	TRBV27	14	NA	TGTGCCAGCAGTCCCAACTTAGGGGGCAATGAGCAGTTCTTC	CASSPNLGGNEQFF
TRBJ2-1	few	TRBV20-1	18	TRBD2	TGCAGTGCTAGAGAGGAACTAGCGGGACCGAGCTCCTACAATGAGCAGTTCTTC	CSAREELAGPSSYNEQFF
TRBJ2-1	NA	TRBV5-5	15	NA	TGTGCCAGCAGCCGCCGGGACTCCTCCTACAATGAGCAGTTCTTC	CASSRRDSSYNEQFF
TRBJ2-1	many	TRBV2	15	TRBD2	TGTGCCAGCAGGGGGACTAGCGGGGTTTACAATGAGCAGTTCTTC	CASRGTSGVYNEQFF
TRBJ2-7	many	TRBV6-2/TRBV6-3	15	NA	TGTGCCAGCAGTTACTCCGACAGCCGAAGAGGAGAGCAGTACTTC	CASSYSDSRRGEQYF
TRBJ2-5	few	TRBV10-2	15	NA	TGCGCCAGCAGTGACGTTCTGGCAGGAGGGGAGACCCAGTACTTC	CASSDVLAGGETQYF
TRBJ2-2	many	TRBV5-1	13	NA	TGCGCCAGCAGCCATACCACTACCGGGGAGCTGTTTTTT	CASSHTTTGELFF
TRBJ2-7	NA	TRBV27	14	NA	TGTGCCAGCCGGGGACTCCAAGGTTCCTACGAGCAGTACTTC	CASRGLQGSYEQYF
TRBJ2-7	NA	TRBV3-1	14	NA	TGTGCCAGCAGCCGCCCCTCCGAATCCTACGAGCAGTACTTC	CASSRPSESYEQYF
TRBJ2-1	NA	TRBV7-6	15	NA	TGTGCCAGCTCAGGAACCGGACAGCCTTACAATGAGCAGTTCTTC	CASSGTGQPYNEQFF
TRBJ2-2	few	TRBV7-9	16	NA	TGTGCCAGCAGCCTAAGAACTAGTTCCCCGCCCGGGGAGCTGTTTTTT	CASSLRTSSPPGELFF
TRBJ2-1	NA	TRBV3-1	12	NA	TGTGCCAGCAGCCAGAGGGAGGATGAGCAGTTCTTC	CASSQREDEQFF
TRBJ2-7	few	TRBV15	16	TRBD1	TGTGCCACCAGCAGAGCGTCGACAGGGACACCCTACGAGCAGTACTTC	CATSRASTGTPYEQYF
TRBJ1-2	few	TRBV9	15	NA	TGTGCCAGCAGCGTAGGGGTAGGTGACGGCTATGGCTACACCTTC	CASSVGVGDGYGYTF
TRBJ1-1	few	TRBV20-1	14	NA	TGCAGTGCTAGAGATTGGGAGGGAGGCACTGAAGCTTTCTTT	CSARDWEGGTEAFF
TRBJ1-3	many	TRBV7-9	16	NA	TGTGCCAGCAGCCCAGGGCTGGGGAAGGAGAGAAACACCATATATTTT	CASSPGLGKERNTIYF
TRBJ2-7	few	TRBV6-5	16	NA	TGTGCCAGCAGTTACTCTGGCGGGAACACCACCTACGAGCAGTACTTC	CASSYSGGNTTYEQYF
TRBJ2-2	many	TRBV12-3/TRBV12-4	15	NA	TGTGCCAGCAGTTCTGCGGAAACGAACACCGGGGAGCTGTTTTTT	CASSSAETNTGELFF
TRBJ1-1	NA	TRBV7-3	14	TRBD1	TGTGCCAGCAGCTCCCCAAGGACAGGGTTAGAAGCTTTCTTT	CASSSPRTGLEAFF
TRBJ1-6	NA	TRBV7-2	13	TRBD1	TGTGCCAGCGCCGGGACAGAGCTTAACACCCTCCACTTT	CASAGTELNTLHF
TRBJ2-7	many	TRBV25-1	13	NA	TGTGCCAGCAGTGAAGGGAACAGCTACGAGCAGTACTTC	CASSEGNSYEQYF
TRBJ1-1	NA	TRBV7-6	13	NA	TGTGCCAGCAGCGCCGGGCCGAACACTGAAGCTTTCTTT	CASSAGPNTEAFF
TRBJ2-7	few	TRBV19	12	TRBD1	TGTGCCGTCGGACAGGGGGATGAGGAGCAGTACTTC	CAVGQGDEEQYF
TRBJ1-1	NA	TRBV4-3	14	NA	TGCGCCAGCAGCCAAGATCGAAGGAACACTGAAGCTTTCTTT	CASSQDRRNTEAFF
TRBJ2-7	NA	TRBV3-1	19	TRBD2	TGTGCCAGCAGCCAAGGGACTAGGCCGGATCGCCGGAGCCCCTACGAGCAGTACTTC	CASSQGTRPDRRSPYEQYF
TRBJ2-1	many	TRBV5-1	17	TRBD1	TGCGCCAGCAGCGCCGCCACAGGGGGCCCGGCCTACAATGAGCAGTTCTTC	CASSAATGGPAYNEQFF
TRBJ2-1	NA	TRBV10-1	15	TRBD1	TGCGCCAGCAGTCCCCCCGGGACAGGGTTCGGGGAGCAGTTCTTC	CASSPPGTGFGEQFF
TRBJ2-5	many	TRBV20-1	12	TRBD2	TGCAGTGCTAGAACCGGGGGGGAGACCCAGTACTTC	CSARTGGETQYF
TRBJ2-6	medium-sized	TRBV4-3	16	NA	TGCGCCAGCAGCCAAGAGGGGGGCTCTGGGGCCAACGTCCTGACTTTC	CASSQEGGSGANVLTF
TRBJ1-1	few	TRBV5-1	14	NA	TGCGCCAGCAGCGACGACAGTCCTAACACTGAAGCTTTCTTT	CASSDDSPNTEAFF
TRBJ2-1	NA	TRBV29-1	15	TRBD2	TGCAGCGTAATGGGACTAGCCTCAAACTACAATGAGCAGTTCTTC	CSVMGLASNYNEQFF
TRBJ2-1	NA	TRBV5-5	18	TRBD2	TGTGCCAGCAGCTGGGTCTCTCGGGACTACCCTTCATCGGATGAGCAGTTCTTC	CASSWVSRDYPSSDEQFF
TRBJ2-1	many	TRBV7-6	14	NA	TGTGCCAGCAGCTTATGGTGGTCGGGACACCCTAAGTTCTTC	CASSLWWSGHPKFF
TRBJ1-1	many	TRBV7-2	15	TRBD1	TGTGCCAGCAGCCGTACCCGACAGGGGTACACTGAAGCTTTCTTT	CASSRTRQGYTEAFF
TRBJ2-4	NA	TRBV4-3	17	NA	TGCGCCAACAGCCAAGGAGTCGGTGGTAGCGGAGCGTGGGTAAAGTACTTC	CANSQGVGGSGAWVKYF
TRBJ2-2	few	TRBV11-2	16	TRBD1	TGTGCCAGCAGCTCAACGCAACAGGGGAGCACCGGGGAGCTGTTTTTT	CASSSTQQGSTGELFF
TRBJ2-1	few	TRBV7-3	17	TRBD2	TGTGCCAGCAGCTTACCGGCCTCTAGCGGGGGTTACAATGAGCAGTTCTTC	CASSLPASSGGYNEQFF
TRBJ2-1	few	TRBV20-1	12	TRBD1	TGCAGTGCAAGACAGGGGAGGAATGAGCAGTTCTTC	CSARQGRNEQFF
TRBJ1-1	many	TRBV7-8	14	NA	TGTGCCAGCAGCTTCCCGACAGGGAACACTGAAGCTTTCTTT	CASSFPTGNTEAFF
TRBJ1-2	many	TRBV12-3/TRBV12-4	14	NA	TGTGCCAGCAGTTTCGGGGGCGCTGAGTATGGCTACACCTTC	CASSFGGAEYGYTF
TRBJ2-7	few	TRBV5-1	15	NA	TGCGCCAGCAGCTTGTCGCCTTCAGGGTGGGACGAGCAGTACTTC	CASSLSPSGWDEQYF
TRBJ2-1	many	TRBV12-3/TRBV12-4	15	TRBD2	TGTGCCAGCAATCTATATAGCGGGAGCTACAATGAGCAGTTCTTC	CASNLYSGSYNEQFF
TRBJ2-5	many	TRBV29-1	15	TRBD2	TGCAGCGTCGGGGGACTAGCGGGGGCCCAAGAGACCCAGTACTTC	CSVGGLAGAQETQYF